This record concerns one TCR beta chain sequence. A junction end diverges from the germline sequence, so it may reflect a read error. The template was RNA from unsorted bulk tissue. Distant lung tissue was collected more than 3 cm away from the tumor edge. Chemotherapy-naive patients with new lung cancer underwent thoracic surgery in China, August–late 2014. Three rounds of nested PCR, following a modified ARM-PCR protocol, produced the TCRbeta library. MiXCR, applied by TCRdb to the multiplex PCR reads, yields one record per CDR3 protein. The table lists tens of thousands of distinct CDR3 sequences, 74% of them singletons. This sample stems from a study of tumor and adjacent non-tumor tissue in lung cancer. Study-wide context: Samples averaged approximately 3.9 million productive TCRbeta reads each.

The CDR3 extends over 14 amino acids. Germline V gene lookup returns CDR1 SGHNT and CDR2 YENEEA. The TCR sequence derives from an older woman with non-small cell lung cancer. The chain employs TRBV11-3 and TRBJ2-5; D is perhaps TRBD1 (6 bases). The sequenced material came from distant non-tumor lung tissue. Written as DNA, the CDR3 is TGTGCCATCAGCTCCGGACAGCTTCTTGAAACCCAGTACTTC. Translated, it gives CAISSGQLLETQYF. Full variable domain (rest looked up from reference TRBV11-3 and TRBJ2-5): EAGVVQSPRYKIIEKKQPVAFWCNPISGHNTLYWYLQNLGQGPELLIRYENEEAVDDSQLPKDRFSAERLKGVDSTLKIQPAELGDSAVYLCAISSGQLLETQYFGPGTRLLVL.